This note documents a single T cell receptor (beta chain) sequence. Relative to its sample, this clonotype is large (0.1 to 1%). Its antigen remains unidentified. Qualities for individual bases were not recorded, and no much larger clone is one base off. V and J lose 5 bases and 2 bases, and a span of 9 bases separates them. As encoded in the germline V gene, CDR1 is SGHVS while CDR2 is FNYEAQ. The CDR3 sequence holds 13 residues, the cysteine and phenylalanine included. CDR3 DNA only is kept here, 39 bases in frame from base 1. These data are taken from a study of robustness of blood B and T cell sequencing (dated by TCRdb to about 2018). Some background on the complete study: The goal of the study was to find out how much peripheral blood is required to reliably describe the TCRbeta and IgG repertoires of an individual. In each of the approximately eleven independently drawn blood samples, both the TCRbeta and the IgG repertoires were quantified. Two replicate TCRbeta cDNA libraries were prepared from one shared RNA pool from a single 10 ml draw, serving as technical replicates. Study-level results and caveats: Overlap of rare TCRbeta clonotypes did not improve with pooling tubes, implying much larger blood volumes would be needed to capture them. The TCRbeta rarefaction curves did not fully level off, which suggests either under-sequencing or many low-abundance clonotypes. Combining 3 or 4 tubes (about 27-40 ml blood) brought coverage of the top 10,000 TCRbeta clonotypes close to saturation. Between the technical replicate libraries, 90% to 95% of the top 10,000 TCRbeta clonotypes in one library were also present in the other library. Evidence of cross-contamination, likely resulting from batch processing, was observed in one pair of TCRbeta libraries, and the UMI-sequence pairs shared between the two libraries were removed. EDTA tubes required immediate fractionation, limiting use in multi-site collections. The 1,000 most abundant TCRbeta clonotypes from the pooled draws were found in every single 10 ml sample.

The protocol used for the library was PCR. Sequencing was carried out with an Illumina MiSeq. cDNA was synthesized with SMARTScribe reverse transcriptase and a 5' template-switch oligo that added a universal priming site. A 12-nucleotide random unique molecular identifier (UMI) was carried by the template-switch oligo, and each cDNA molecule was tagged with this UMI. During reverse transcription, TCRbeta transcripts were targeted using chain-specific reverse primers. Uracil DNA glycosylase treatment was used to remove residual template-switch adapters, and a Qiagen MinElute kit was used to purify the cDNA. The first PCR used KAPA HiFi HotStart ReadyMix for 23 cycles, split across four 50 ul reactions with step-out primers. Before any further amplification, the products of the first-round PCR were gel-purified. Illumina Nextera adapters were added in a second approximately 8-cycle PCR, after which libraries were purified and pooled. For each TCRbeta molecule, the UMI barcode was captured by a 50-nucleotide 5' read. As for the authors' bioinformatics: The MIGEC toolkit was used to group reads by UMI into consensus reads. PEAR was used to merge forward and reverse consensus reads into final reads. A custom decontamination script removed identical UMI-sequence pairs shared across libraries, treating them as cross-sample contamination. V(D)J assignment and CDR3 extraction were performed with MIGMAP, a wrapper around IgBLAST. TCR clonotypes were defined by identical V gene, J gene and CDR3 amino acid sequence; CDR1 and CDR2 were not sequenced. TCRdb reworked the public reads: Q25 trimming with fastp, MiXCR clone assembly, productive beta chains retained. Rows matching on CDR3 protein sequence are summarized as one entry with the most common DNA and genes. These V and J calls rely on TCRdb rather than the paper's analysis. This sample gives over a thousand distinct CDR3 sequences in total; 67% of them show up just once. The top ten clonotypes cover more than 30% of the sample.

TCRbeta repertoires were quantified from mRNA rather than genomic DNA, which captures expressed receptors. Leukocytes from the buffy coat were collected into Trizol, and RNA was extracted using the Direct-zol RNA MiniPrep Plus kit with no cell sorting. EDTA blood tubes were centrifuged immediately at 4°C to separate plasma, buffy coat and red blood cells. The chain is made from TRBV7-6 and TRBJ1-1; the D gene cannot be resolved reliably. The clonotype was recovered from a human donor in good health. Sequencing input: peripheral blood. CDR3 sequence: CASSPQENTEAFF. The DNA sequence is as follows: TGTGCCAGCAGCCCCCAAGAAAACACTGAAGCTTTCTTT.